This T cell receptor beta chain was observed in a study of sequential checkpoint blockade in melanoma. The method was immunoSEQ multiplex PCR; TCRdb's version includes in-frame clones alone and lacks a portion of them. The sample records about 24,000 clones, approximately 82% being singletons. Treatment indicated: randomized to nivolumab then ipilimumab (arm A) or the reverse (arm B). The trim removed 5 bases at V and 10 bases at J, leaving 14 bases unmatched. The length of the CDR3 is 15 residues. Germline assignment: CDR1 MNHEY and CDR2 SMNVEV (reference sequence). The sample here was CD8+ T cells sorted from blood (inferred from file names), taken from a patient given nivolumab and ipilimumab in sequence. The receptor's source is a human donor with melanoma. The genes are TRBV27 and TRBJ1-5, with 7 bases that match TRBD1. CDR3 loop: CASSRRQGNRGPQHF. The CDR3 coding sequence is TGTGCCAGCAGTCGACGACAGGGAAATAGAGGTCCCCAGCATTTT.